Presented here are 14 T cell receptor beta chains from one specimen sequenced in a study of shared clonotypes between healthy human individuals. Produced via immunoSEQ multiplex PCR; TCRdb's table is partial and in-frame only. The table has some 2,400,000 clones, around 95% seen once; the top ten hold about 0.13%. Sequenced input: naive CD4+ T cells sorted from blood. Subset in this sample: CD45RA+ positively selected. These receptor sequences come from a man younger than 35 in good health.

This rearrangement joins TRBV5-5 to TRBJ1-2, with 10 bases fitting TRBD1. The CDR3 has 15 residues. J was trimmed by 3 bases and V by 4 bases; bases with no gene match: 6. Germline V CDR1 and CDR2: SGHKS, YYEKEE (reference sequence). CDR3 sequence (DNA): TGTGCCAGCAGCATCTCGACAGGGGGCGACTATGGCTACACCTTC. Translating it yields CASSISTGGDYGYTF.

The chain is built from TRBV6-1 and TRBJ2-2; maybe TRBD2 (5 bases). V lost 2 bases, J lost 3 bases, and 10 bases lay in between. Germline V gives CDR1 MNHNS, CDR2 SASEGT. CDR3 size: 15 residues. The CDR3 region has the DNA TGTGCCAGCAGTGAACGAGGGCCTTACACCGGGGAGCTGTTTTTT. Its translation is CASSERGPYTGELFF.

This rearrangement joins TRBV28 to TRBJ2-3, with D maybe TRBD1 (5 bases). The germline V gene encodes CDR1 MDHEN and CDR2 SYDVKM. CDR3 size: 13 residues. V lost 7 bases to trimming and J lost 9 bases, with 17 bases between them. The CDR3, as DNA: TGTGCCAGCAAGGGCGGAGTCACAGGCACGCAGTATTTT. Translating it yields CASKGGVTGTQYF.

Only one count was recorded for this clone. This specimen includes other DNA sequences encoding the same CDR3. This chain uses TRBV4-3 with TRBJ1-2, with 8 bases fitting TRBD1. Germline V gene sequence: CDR1 LGHNA, CDR2 YSLEER. Trimming cost V 3 bases and J 0 bases; bases outside gene matches: 0. The CDR3 covers 14 residues. The CDR3 sequence is CASSQDRANYGYTF. The CDR3 region has the DNA TGCGCCAGCAGCCAGGACAGGGCTAACTATGGCTACACCTTC.

In this sample, this clone turned up once. The CDR3 nucleotides are TGTGCCAGCAGTTTAGGGGCAGGGGAGTACTTC. Translation gives CASSLGAGEYF. This chain joins TRBV27 and TRBJ2-7; TRBD1 is a possible D gene (6 bases). This CDR3 is built from 11 residues. Trimming pared 2 bases from V and 11 bases from J, leaving 10 bases between. Germline CDR1 reads MNHEY; CDR2 reads SMNVEV (reference sequence).

The chain combines TRBV12-2 with TRBJ2-2; the table's D call, TRBD2, was not checked against the DNA. TRBV12-2 has pseudogene status. The CDR3 extends over 16 amino acids. The CDR3 loop is CASRFRPESNTGELFF. The CDR3 region has the DNA TGTGCAAGTCGCTTCCGTCCGGAGTCGAACACCGGGGAGCTGTTTTTT.

This sequence joins TRBV7-8 and TRBJ2-7; D gene ambiguous. The CDR3 has 15 amino acids. CDR1 and CDR2 from the germline V gene are SGHVS and FQNEAQ. The V gene lost 5 bases and the J gene lost 0 bases, with 14 bases spanning the gap. The CDR3, as DNA: TGTGCCAGCAGCCGTAGCCCGGTCTCCTCCTACGAGCAGTACTTC. As protein: CASSRSPVSSYEQYF.

This rearrangement joins TRBV6-5 to TRBJ1-1, with D perhaps TRBD1 (5 bases). Germline assignment: CDR1 MNHEY and CDR2 SVGAGI. The CDR3 runs to 13 residues. Trimming removed 2 bases at V and 4 bases at J, with 8 bases between. The CDR3: CASSYLGPTEAFF. The CDR3 nucleotides are TGTGCCAGCAGTTACCTGGGGCCCACTGAAGCTTTCTTT.

The chain uses TRBV29-1 and TRBJ2-3; tentatively, D is TRBD1 (6 bases). The CDR3 consists of 14 residues. Trimming stripped 0 bases from V and 7 bases from J, with 14 bases between. CDR1 is SQVTM, CDR2 ANQGSEA, per germline. The chain's CDR3 is CSVEENGTPNTQYF. The CDR3 DNA is TGCAGCGTTGAAGAGAATGGGACACCGAATACGCAGTATTTT.

V is TRBV18 and J is TRBJ2-7, with D hard to call. CDR1 is KGHSH and CDR2 is LQKENI in the germline V gene. CDR3 size: 11 residues. The germline V and J ends were trimmed by 6 bases and 5 bases, with 8 bases remaining between them. The CDR3 protein is CASSGRDEQYF. CDR3 in DNA: TGTGCCAGCTCGGGCCGGGACGAGCAGTACTTC. Filled out from reference TRBV18 and TRBJ2-7, the complete variable domain reads NAGVMQNPRHLVRRRGQEARLRCSPMKGHSHVYWYRQLPEEGLKFMVYLQKENIIDESGMPKERFSAEFPKEGPSILRIQQVVRGDSAAYFCASSGRDEQYFGPGTRLTVT.

CDR3 protein: CASSFDRPQETQYF. CDR3 DNA: TGTGCCAGCAGCTTTGACAGGCCTCAGGAGACCCAGTACTTC. The chain combines TRBV5-4 with TRBJ2-5; tentative D call: TRBD1 (6 bases). CDR3 length: 14 residues. Trimming took off 2 bases at V and 5 bases at J, with 13 bases between the two ends. Looked up from germline, CDR1 is SGHNT and CDR2 is YYREEE (reference sequence). The full variable domain, with the rest looked up from reference TRBV5-4 and TRBJ2-5, is ETGVTQSPTHLIKTRGQQVTLRCSSQSGHNTVSWYQQALGQGPQFIFQYYREEENGRGNFPPRFSGLQFPNYSSELNVNALELDDSALYLCASSFDRPQETQYFGPGTRLLVL.

This chain connects TRBV7-8 to TRBJ2-7; D possibly matches TRBD1 or TRBD2 (6 bases each). This CDR3 is 14 amino acids long. The germline V gene encodes CDR1 SGHVS and CDR2 FQNEAQ. The V end lost 0 bases, the J end lost 7 bases, and 13 bases lay between the germline ends. This CDR3 reads CASSLAGGLREQYF. The DNA of the CDR3 is TGTGCCAGCAGCTTAGCAGGGGGACTGAGAGAGCAGTACTTC.

The rearrangement links TRBV19 to TRBJ2-4, with a weak D call TRBD2 (5 bases). CDR3 size: 13 residues. Trimming removed 6 bases from V and 7 bases from J, with 13 bases in between. Germline lookup yields CDR1 LNHDA and CDR2 SQIVND (reference sequence). CDR3 in DNA: TGTGCCAGTAGCCTTGGGCGGGCGAACATTCAGTACTTC. Translated: CASSLGRANIQYF. The entire variable domain, with the rest obtained from reference TRBV19 and TRBJ2-4, is as follows: DGGITQSPKYLFRKEGQNVTLSCEQNLNHDAMYWYRQDPGQGLRLIYYSQIVNDFQKGDIAEGYSVSREKKESFPLTVTSAQKNPTAFYLCASSLGRANIQYFGAGTRLSVL.

The chain is built from TRBV30 and TRBJ2-4, with TRBD1 identical over 10 bases. This CDR3 comprises 18 residues. The V segment lost 5 bases and the J segment 0 bases; nucleotides outside the gene matches: 13. Germline V CDR1 and CDR2: GTSNPN, SVGIG (reference sequence). CDR3 nucleotide sequence: TGTGCCTGGGCCCGGGACAGGGGACCTACCCTAGCCAAAAACATTCAGTACTTC. Protein: CAWARDRGPTLAKNIQYF.